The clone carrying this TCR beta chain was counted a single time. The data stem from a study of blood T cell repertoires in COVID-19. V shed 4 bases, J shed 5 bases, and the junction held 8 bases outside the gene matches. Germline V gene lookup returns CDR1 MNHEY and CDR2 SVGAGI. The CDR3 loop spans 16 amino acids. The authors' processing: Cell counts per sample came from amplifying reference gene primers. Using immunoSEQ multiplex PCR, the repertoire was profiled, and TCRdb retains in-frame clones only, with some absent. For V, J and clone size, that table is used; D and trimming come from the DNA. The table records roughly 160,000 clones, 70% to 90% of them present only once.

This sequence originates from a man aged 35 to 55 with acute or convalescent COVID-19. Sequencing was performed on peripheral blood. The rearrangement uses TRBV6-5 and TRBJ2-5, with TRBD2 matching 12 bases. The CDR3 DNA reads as TGTGCCAGCAGTTCACCCCCCGGGACTAGCGGGGAGACCCAGTACTTC. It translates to CASSSPPGTSGETQYF.